The following is a T cell receptor (beta chain) sequence with its context. From germline, CDR1 is LGHNT and CDR2 FRNRAP. CDR3 length equals 12 residues. The V end was cut by 5 bases, the J end by 4 bases, with 8 bases between. Methods used by the authors: Amplification from reference gene primers served as the basis for estimated nucleated cell counts. Here immunoSEQ multiplex PCR was the method, and the copy in TCRdb shows in-frame clones only, minus some. That table furnishes V, J and clone size, whereas the DNA furnished D and trimming. The sample includes under 300,000 clones, around 86% seen only once; the top ten take around 12%. This specimen belongs to a study of blood T cell repertoires in COVID-19. Looking at the study overall: The United States, Italy and Spain supplied acute and convalescent COVID-19 samples. Sample material is recorded as cDNA or gDNA derived from T cells, B-cell-depleted T cells, or PBMCs.

This sequence originates from a woman aged 55-69 years with active or convalescent COVID-19. The sample comprised peripheral blood. This chain connects TRBV12-5 to TRBJ1-1, with no clear D. CDR3 region: CASGPGSTEAFF. Written as DNA, the CDR3 is TGTGCTAGTGGTCCCGGGAGCACTGAAGCTTTCTTT.